The source of this T cell receptor (beta chain) is a study of T cell responses to AZD1222 COVID-19 vaccine. Produced via immunoSEQ multiplex PCR; TCRdb's table is partial and in-frame only. The table has about 100,000 clones, roughly 85% seen once. Study results and caveats: The peak T cell response came first, and repertoires were sampled only after it. An increase in Spike-specific TCR breadth and depth was observed after two AZD1222 doses.

For this clone: Its antigen remains unknown.

Per the germline V gene, CDR1 is KGHDR and CDR2 is SFDVKD. The CDR3 contains 17 residues. V was clipped by 5 bases and J by 0 bases; unmatched bases: 9. The sample consisted of peripheral blood, taken on day 0 of AZD1222 vaccination. The genes are TRBV24-1 and TRBJ1-3, with 7 nucleotides matching TRBD1. The sequence was collected from an adult in good health. CDR3 nucleotide sequence: TGTGCCACCAGTGCCTCAGACAGGGAACTCTCTGGAAACACCATATATTTT. Its protein product is CATSASDRELSGNTIYF.